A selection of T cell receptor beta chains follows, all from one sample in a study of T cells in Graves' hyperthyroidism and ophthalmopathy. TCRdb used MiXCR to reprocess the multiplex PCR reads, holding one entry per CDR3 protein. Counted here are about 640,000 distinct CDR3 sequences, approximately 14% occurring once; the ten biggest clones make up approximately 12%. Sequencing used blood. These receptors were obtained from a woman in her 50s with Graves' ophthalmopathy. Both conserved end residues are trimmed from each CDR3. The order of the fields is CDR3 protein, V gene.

CDR3 protein: SAKGQNLYEQY
V gene: TRBV20-1

CDR3 protein: ASRPRAMNTEAF
V gene: TRBV12-3/TRBV12-4

CDR3 protein: SARSGEGLTVFRY
V gene: TRBV20-1

CDR3 protein: ASSLRASGSWNEQF
V gene: TRBV7-3

CDR3 protein: ASSGGTDNYGYT
V gene: TRBV7-2

CDR3 protein: ASRSSHEQF
V gene: TRBV6-2/TRBV6-3

CDR3 protein: SVELAGLNEQF
V gene: TRBV29-1

CDR3 protein: ASSHVAARTAGELF
V gene: TRBV4-1

CDR3 protein: ASSSGQGTGELF
V gene: TRBV5-1

CDR3 protein: AWTASAHEQF
V gene: TRBV30

CDR3 protein: ASSLTAPSGSTGELF
V gene: TRBV7-3

CDR3 protein: ASSPFGMTGHNSPLH
V gene: TRBV3-1

CDR3 protein: SVDSGRGYT
V gene: TRBV29-1

CDR3 protein: ASSLGDRVAQETQY
V gene: TRBV7-2

CDR3 protein: ATSTFGQGVDEQF
V gene: TRBV15

CDR3 protein: ASRTGTSSSGEETQY
V gene: TRBV7-9

CDR3 protein: ASSFGWSGEVDNEQF
V gene: TRBV28

CDR3 protein: ASSSTPLMNQPQH
V gene: TRBV7-8

CDR3 protein: ASSETLLFYEQY
V gene: TRBV6-1

CDR3 protein: SATLAGALNEQF
V gene: TRBV20-1

CDR3 protein: ARSGQGLDSNTDTQY
V gene: TRBV2

CDR3 protein: SARGPGGWDEQF
V gene: TRBV20-1

CDR3 protein: AQGQGPAYEQY
V gene: TRBV30

CDR3 protein: SVQGLAGGDGELF
V gene: TRBV29-1

CDR3 protein: SATQGNEQF
V gene: TRBV20-1

CDR3 protein: ASSLSPFQGGKETQY
V gene: TRBV6-2/TRBV6-3

CDR3 protein: SARPVLRDNSPLH
V gene: TRBV20-1

CDR3 protein: ASRAQGSANEQY
V gene: TRBV27

CDR3 protein: ASRGLAGASGELF
V gene: TRBV27

CDR3 protein: SAFRAGLHEKLF
V gene: TRBV20-1

CDR3 protein: ASSPGTPSYNEQF
V gene: TRBV7-3

CDR3 protein: ASNPQGSNYGYT
V gene: TRBV2

CDR3 protein: ASSLSGVNIQY
V gene: TRBV11-2

CDR3 protein: ASSLAGGHPDTQY
V gene: TRBV7-9

CDR3 protein: ASSLSRAGNNEQF
V gene: TRBV5-1

CDR3 protein: ASSYKAPAYEQY
V gene: TRBV6-5

CDR3 protein: ASKPLLIGSPLH
V gene: TRBV27

CDR3 protein: ASSDYLAGGPQF
V gene: TRBV6-4

CDR3 protein: ASSSGLAGPQF
V gene: TRBV7-3

CDR3 protein: SARPGTASLAEAF
V gene: TRBV20-1

CDR3 protein: ASSLRFGGSSLEQY
V gene: TRBV16

CDR3 protein: ASSLVPAGATEAF
V gene: TRBV7-9

CDR3 protein: ASSPKTSFTGELF
V gene: TRBV5-1

CDR3 protein: ASSQETFRTATGELF
V gene: TRBV3-1

CDR3 protein: ASSIGTVYGTDTQY
V gene: TRBV19

CDR3 protein: SATGTGYMTEAF
V gene: TRBV29-1

CDR3 protein: ASSYTLAGGPYEQY
V gene: TRBV6-6